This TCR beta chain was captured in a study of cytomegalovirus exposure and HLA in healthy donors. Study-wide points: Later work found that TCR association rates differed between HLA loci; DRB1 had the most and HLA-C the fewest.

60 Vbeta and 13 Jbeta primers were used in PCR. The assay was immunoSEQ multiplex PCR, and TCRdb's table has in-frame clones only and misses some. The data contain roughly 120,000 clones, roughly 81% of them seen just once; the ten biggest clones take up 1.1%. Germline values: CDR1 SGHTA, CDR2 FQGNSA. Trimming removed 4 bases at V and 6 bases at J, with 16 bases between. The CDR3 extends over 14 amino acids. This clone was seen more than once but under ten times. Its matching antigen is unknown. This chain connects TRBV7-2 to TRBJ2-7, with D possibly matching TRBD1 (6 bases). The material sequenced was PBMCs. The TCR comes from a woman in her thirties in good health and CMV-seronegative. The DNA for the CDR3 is TGTGCCAGCAGCTCGGGACAAGTACCTTTCGAGCAGTACTTC. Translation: CASSSGQVPFEQYF.